What follows describes a single T cell receptor (beta chain). Its antigen is not known. This sample is part of a study of immune evolution from preneoplasia to lung adenocarcinoma. Profiled with immunoSEQ multiplex PCR; TCRdb holds only in-frame clones, not every one. The sample has about 14,000 clones; roughly 80% are singletons. General study results and limits: Clonality was highest in normal lung, lower in later-stage lesions apparently.

Germline lookup yields CDR1 SGHDN and CDR2 FVKESK. V lost 1 base to trimming and J lost 6 bases; unmatched junction nucleotides: 12. The CDR3 is 17 residues long. Patients had resection in Japan or China between about 2013 and 2017. The chain is built from TRBV14 and TRBJ1-2; 9 nucleotides line up with TRBD1. The sequenced material came from FFPE minimally invasive lung adenocarcinoma tissue. This TCR was sampled from a person aged 65 to 85 with lung adenocarcinoma. The CDR3: CASSQVLNGQGTNGYTF. DNA for the CDR3: TGTGCCAGCAGCCAAGTTCTTAACGGACAGGGGACGAATGGCTACACCTTC.